One sample yielded the 24 T cell receptor beta chains listed below, sequenced in a study of T cell changes during pregnancy in multiple sclerosis. The table came from immunoSEQ multiplex PCR; TCRdb's copy has only in-frame clones and leaves some out. Of tens of thousands of clones listed, roughly 89% are singletons. The sequencing used peripheral blood, collected after pregnancy. These receptors came from a female donor in good health, enrolled as a control in a pregnancy study.

The rearrangement uses TRBV9 and TRBJ1-2, with TRBD1 matching 9 bases. After removal of 0 bases from V and 1 base from J, the junction contained 7 bases not matched to a gene. Looked up from germline, CDR1 is SGDLS and CDR2 is YYNGEE. The length of the CDR3 is 17 residues. This chain's CDR3 is CASSVGDRVGHNYGYTF. The CDR3 bases are TGTGCCAGCAGCGTAGGGGACAGGGTGGGACATAACTATGGCTACACCTTC.

This chain uses TRBV5-1 with TRBJ2-3, with D tentatively TRBD2 (6 bases). Trimming pared 4 bases from V and 3 bases from J, leaving 9 bases between. CDR1 is SGHRS and CDR2 is YFSETQ in the germline V gene. The CDR3 is made up of 13 amino acids. CDR3 in amino acids: CASSRGTTDTQYF. The CDR3 DNA reads as TGCGCCAGCAGCCGAGGGACTACAGATACGCAGTATTTT.

V is TRBV9 and J is TRBJ2-2; 9 bases are shared with TRBD2. This CDR3 comprises 17 residues. The V and J ends lost 4 bases and 6 bases, in that order; junction bases with no gene match: 13. Germline CDR1 is SGDLS and CDR2 is YYNGEE. CDR3 DNA sequence: TGTGCCAGCAGCTTCCGGACCGGGCGGGGGGGCTCCGGGGAGCTGTTTTTT. It specifies CASSFRTGRGGSGELFF.

The chain employs TRBV5-1 and TRBJ1-1; 7 positions agree with TRBD1. From germline, CDR1 is SGHRS and CDR2 YFSETQ. This CDR3 is built from 15 residues. The ends lost 4 bases at V and 0 bases at J; junction bases unmatched: 6. Here the CDR3 DNA reads TGCGCCAGCAGCCCTCCTGACAGGGTGAACACTGAAGCTTTCTTT. Translating it yields CASSPPDRVNTEAFF.

V gene TRBV2 combines with J gene TRBJ2-7; TRBD2 matches at 11 bases. Germline V gene sequence: CDR1 SNHLY, CDR2 FYNNEI. The CDR3 sequence is 13 residues long. V gave up 10 bases and J gave up 6 bases; unmatched junction bases: 8. Here the CDR3 reads CATLAGGRVEQYF. CDR3 bases: TGTGCCACCCTAGCGGGGGGACGAGTCGAGCAGTACTTC.

This chain connects TRBV2 to TRBJ2-2, with TRBD2 identical over 8 bases. V lost 2 bases and J lost 4; bases outside the gene matches: 3. The CDR3 is 15 residues long. CDR1 and CDR2 (germline): SNHLY, FYNNEI. The CDR3 coding sequence is TGTGCCAGCAGTGAATCCGCGGGAGGCACCGGGGAGCTGTTTTTT. Protein: CASSESAGGTGELFF. Full variable domain (remainder filled in from reference TRBV2 and TRBJ2-2): EPEVTQTPSHQVTQMGQEVILRCVPISNHLYFYWYRQILGQKVEFLVSFYNNEISEKSEIFDDQFSVERPDGSNFTLKIRSTKLEDSAMYFCASSESAGGTGELFFGEGSRLTVL.

V is TRBV2 and J is TRBJ2-3; TRBD2 agrees at 10 bases. Trimming cost V 6 bases and J 6 bases; bases outside gene matches: 12. The CDR3 covers 16 residues. The germline CDR1 and CDR2 sequences are SNHLY and FYNNEI. Here the CDR3 reads CASSPIPSGGVDTQYF. The CDR3 coding sequence is TGTGCCAGCAGCCCCATCCCTAGCGGGGGCGTTGATACGCAGTATTTT.

The V call is TRBV7-9, the J call TRBJ1-2, with a tentative D call TRBD1 (5 bases). From germline, CDR1 is SEHNR and CDR2 FQNEAQ (reference sequence). Trimming removed 11 bases from V and 0 bases from J, with 16 bases in between. The CDR3 loop spans 14 amino acids. CDR3 amino acids: CAGATQEANYGYTF. DNA of the CDR3: TGTGCCGGCGCGACACAGGAAGCTAACTATGGCTACACCTTC.

By proportion, this clone is medium-sized. The gene calls are TRBV2 and TRBJ2-2, with TRBD2 matching 7 bases. Looked up from germline, CDR1 is SNHLY and CDR2 is FYNNEI. The length of the CDR3 is 16 residues. V shed 8 bases, J shed 4 bases, and the junction held 13 bases outside the gene matches. CDR3 sequence reads: CASPSSGGRGTGELFF. The DNA of the CDR3 is TGTGCCAGCCCTTCTAGCGGTGGTAGGGGCACCGGGGAGCTGTTTTTT.

The chain employs TRBV6-6 and TRBJ1-2; D gene ambiguous. The CDR3 contains 13 residues. Deletions cut 2 bases from V and 2 bases from J, with 6 bases between. Germline V lookup: CDR1 MNHNY, CDR2 SVGAGI (reference sequence). Written as DNA, the CDR3 is TGTGCCAGCAGTTACAACAGCAACTATGGCTACACCTTC. It is translated as CASSYNSNYGYTF.

J is TRBJ2-7 and V is TRBV7-2; the D gene is possibly TRBD1 (5 bases). Deletions cut 1 base from V and 7 bases from J, with 17 bases between. Germline CDR1 is SGHTA and CDR2 is FQGNSA. The length of the CDR3 is 15 residues. The CDR3 loop is CASSLVRGSTGEQYF. DNA for the CDR3: TGTGCCAGCAGCTTAGTAAGGGGTTCGACTGGGGAGCAGTACTTC.

The J gene is TRBJ2-1, the V gene TRBV19; a possible D gene is TRBD2 (5 bases). Germline V gene lookup returns CDR1 LNHDA and CDR2 SQIVND (reference sequence). V lost 0 bases to trimming and J lost 4 bases, with 13 bases between them. The CDR3 loop spans 16 amino acids. This CDR3 is CASSIDRVSGYNEQFF. Written as DNA, the CDR3 is TGTGCCAGTAGTATAGATCGGGTTTCGGGGTACAATGAGCAGTTCTTC.

The chain couples TRBV7-3 to TRBJ1-1; D is undetermined. The length of the CDR3 is 15 residues. V was trimmed by 1 base and J by 2 bases, leaving 11 bases between them. CDR1 is SGHTA and CDR2 is FQGTGA in the germline V gene. The DNA for the CDR3 is TGTGCCAGCAGCTTAAGGGCAGACGGAAACACTGAAGCTTTCTTT. It yields the protein CASSLRADGNTEAFF.

This clone was counted once. The chain's CDR3 is CASSLSSGRASGDEQFF. The CDR3 DNA follows: TGCGCCAGCAGCTTGTCTAGCGGGAGGGCCAGTGGGGATGAGCAGTTCTTC. This chain links TRBV5-1 with TRBJ2-1; 12 positions match TRBD2. The germline V gene encodes CDR1 SGHRS and CDR2 YFSETQ. Germline trimming cut 1 base from V and 8 bases from J; bases unmatched to any gene: 10. There are 17 residues in the CDR3.

This chain links TRBV5-1 with TRBJ2-1; tentative D call: TRBD1 (5 bases). The CDR3 runs 15 residues. Trimming left V 5 bases short and J 1 base short, with 13 bases between. Germline V gene lookup returns CDR1 SGHRS and CDR2 YFSETQ. The CDR3 coding sequence is TGCGCCAGCAGATATGGACATCTGTCCTACAATGAGCAGTTCTTC. Translation gives CASRYGHLSYNEQFF.

The genes are TRBV2 and TRBJ2-5; D is undetermined. V lost 6 bases, J lost 1 base, and 12 bases lay in between. The CDR3 spans 14 residues. The V gene's germline CDR1 is SNHLY and CDR2 FYNNEI. The CDR3 sequence is CASSRGDFQETQYF. The CDR3 DNA reads as TGTGCCAGCAGCCGTGGAGACTTCCAAGAGACCCAGTACTTC.

This clone has just one count. The rearrangement links TRBV4-1 to TRBJ2-5, with D perhaps matching TRBD2 (5 bases). CDR3 length equals 18 residues. CDR1 is MGHRA, CDR2 YSYEKL, per germline. Between the trimmed V and J ends, which lost 5 bases and 1 base, there was a span of 23 bases. The CDR3 loop reads CASSVSPWPLAGQETQYF. The CDR3 DNA is TGCGCCAGCAGCGTATCCCCCTGGCCGTTGGCGGGCCAAGAGACCCAGTACTTC.

The genes are TRBV29-1 and TRBJ2-6; D is perhaps TRBD2 (5 bases). There are 14 residues in the CDR3. The V end lost 7 bases, the J end lost 0 bases, and 10 bases lay between the germline ends. Looked up from germline, CDR1 is SQVTM and CDR2 is ANQGSEA. The CDR3 DNA reads as TGCAGCGCGAGGGCGGACTCTGGGGCCAACGTCCTGACTTTC. Residues: CSARADSGANVLTF.

The chain is built from TRBV6-5 and TRBJ2-7, with a tentative D call TRBD2 (5 bases). Germline-derived CDR1 and CDR2 are MNHEY and SVGAGI. Trimming stripped 0 bases from V and 0 bases from J, with 9 bases between. The CDR3 is 15 amino acids. The DNA of the CDR3 is TGTGCCAGCAGTTACTCAACGGCGGGCTCCTACGAGCAGTACTTC. Protein sequence: CASSYSTAGSYEQYF.

The chain combines TRBV7-9 with TRBJ2-2; tentatively, D is TRBD2 (5 bases). V lost 1 base, J lost 2 bases, and 11 bases lay in between. Looked up from germline, CDR1 is SEHNR and CDR2 is FQNEAQ (reference sequence). CDR3 length equals 16 residues. The chain's CDR3 is CASSLERIGNTGELFF. The DNA of the CDR3 is TGTGCCAGCAGCTTAGAGCGGATCGGAAACACCGGGGAGCTGTTTTTT. Supplemented by reference TRBV7-9 and TRBJ2-2, the full variable domain reads DTGVSQNPRHKITKRGQNVTFRCDPISEHNRLYWYRQTLGQGPEFLTYFQNEAQLEKSRLLSDRFSAERPKGSFSTLEIQRTEQGDSAMYLCASSLERIGNTGELFFGEGSRLTVL.

The chain links TRBV25-1 to TRBJ2-5, with a tentative D call TRBD1 (6 bases). CDR1 and CDR2 (germline): MGHDK, SYGVNS. The CDR3 sequence is 13 residues long. V shed 8 bases and J shed 5 bases, with 15 bases lying between them. Here the CDR3 DNA reads TGTGCCAGCGGCAGGGGTCCAGGGGAGACCCAGTACTTC. It yields the protein CASGRGPGETQYF.

The CDR3 DNA reads TGTGCCAGCAGCTCTGGCGGGGAGAGCTCCTACGAGCAGTACTTC. Encoded protein: CASSSGGESSYEQYF. The rearrangement joins TRBV7-3 to TRBJ2-7, with D tentatively TRBD2 (6 bases). CDR1 and CDR2 from the germline V gene are SGHTA and FQGTGA. This CDR3 is 15 amino acids long. V was shortened by 4 bases and J by 0 bases, with 13 bases between the two germline ends. The full variable domain, completed using reference TRBV7-3 and TRBJ2-7, is GAGVSQTPSNKVTEKGKYVELRCDPISGHTALYWYRQSLGQGPEFLIYFQGTGAADDSGLPNDRFFAVRPEGSVSTLKIQRTERGDSAVYLCASSSGGESSYEQYFGPGTRLTVT.

The rearrangement uses TRBV6-1 and TRBJ1-6; no reliable D call. Trimming took 7 bases from V and 9 from J, leaving 13 bases between them. Germline V gene data show CDR1 as MNHNS and CDR2 as SASEGT. The CDR3 contains 13 residues. CDR3 sequence reads: CASTRGIGSPLHF. CDR3 nucleotides: TGTGCCAGCACCCGGGGAATTGGTTCACCCCTCCACTTT.

V and J are TRBV7-2 and TRBJ1-4, with TRBD1 matching 7 bases. The CDR3 covers 18 residues. CDR1 and CDR2 from the germline V gene are SGHTA and FQGNSA. Trimming removed 4 bases from V and 4 bases from J; junction bases left unmatched: 15. In nucleotides, the CDR3 is TGTGCCAGCAGCTCCCTACCGGGACAGCCTAGAAATAATGAAAAACTGTTTTTT. Translating gives CASSSLPGQPRNNEKLFF. Supplemented by reference TRBV7-2 and TRBJ1-4, the full variable domain reads GAGVSQSPSNKVTEKGKDVELRCDPISGHTALYWYRQSLGQGLEFLIYFQGNSAPDKSGLPSDRFSAERTGGSVSTLTIQRTQQEDSAVYLCASSSLPGQPRNNEKLFFGSGTQLSVL.